This T cell receptor beta chain stems from a study of post-analysis software for immune sequencing data. Study information: Relapsing-remitting, secondary progressive and progressive-relapsing multiple sclerosis courses were included.

TCR beta cDNA libraries had unique molecular identifiers. Each CDR3 protein gets one entry after TCRdb re-called the PCR reads with MiXCR. This table has 600,000 to 750,000 distinct CDR3 sequences, approximately 59% appearing once. On this clonotype: The antigen is not known.

CDR3 size: 16 residues. Trimming left V 6 bases short and J 2 bases short, with 23 bases between. Germline CDR1 reads SQVTM; CDR2 reads ANQGSEA. General study points: Controls showed lower frequencies than patients for 4 or 5 TRBV segments, and TRBV5-6, TRBV5-1 and TRBV20-1 were among these.

This clonotype was obtained from a girl aged 2 to 10 with multiple sclerosis. Sequenced input: blood. This chain joins TRBV29-1 and TRBJ2-7; D call uncertain. CDR3 amino acids: CSVETYLETHTYEQYF. The CDR3 nucleotides read TGCAGCGTCGAAACCTATCTCGAAACACACACCTACGAGCAGTACTTC.